This T cell receptor beta chain was found in a study of CD8 T cells in ankylosing spondylitis. TCRdb redid the calling of the 5' RACE reads with MiXCR, one entry per CDR3 protein. The profile shows about 140,000 distinct CDR3 sequences, 7% to 9% of them singletons. There are a few counts of this clonotype. The antigen remains unidentified. Study-wide points: Disease-linked clones were CD8+ and relatively rare in peripheral blood.

Sequencing was done on a sample of synovial fluid, either unsorted or a sorted T cell fraction (not recorded which). The clonotype originates from a male donor with ankylosing spondylitis.

DNA for the CDR3: TGCAGTGCTGGCTCACTAGCGAATTACCAGGGGGATACGCAGTATTTT. Its translation: CSAGSLANYQGDTQYF. The chain has TRBV20-1 and TRBJ2-3; maybe TRBD2 (7 bases). V lost 5 bases, J lost 6 bases, and 24 bases lay in between. Per germline, CDR1 DFQATT and CDR2 SNEGSKA (reference sequence). This CDR3 spans 16 amino acids.